This T cell receptor (beta chain) was sequenced during a study of human T cells and chemical hapten exposure (TCRdb year 2021). For the study in its entirety: Libraries were pooled for sequencing, and variation in per-sample TCR yields was attributed mainly to small differences in library volumes within the pool. The study tracked peripheral blood TCR repertoire changes in vivo during primary and secondary sensitization to the hapten diphenylcyclopropenone (DPC) in alopecia patients. For every blood RNA sample, sequencing covered both the TCR alpha and TCR beta chains. Broad study findings and their caveats: No change with DPC sensitization was found in the number of TCRs above 1 in 1000 frequency, and no evidence of global repertoire structure alterations was found. After repeated subsampling, changes were observed in the strength of the expansion versus patch-test correlation and in the threshold at which the correlation became significant.

This clonotype is medium-sized (0.01 to 0.1%). No cognate antigen has been identified for it. No base qualities exist here, and no much larger clone lies one base off it. Sample time point, as interpreted from the label and publication: healthy volunteer bleed at 6 weeks. Total RNA was extracted from unfractionated whole blood collected in Tempus Blood RNA tubes. Five or six healthy volunteers served as TCR sequencing controls and were bled at day 0, 2 weeks and 6 weeks. Trimming leaves V shorter by 6 bases and J shorter by 3 bases, with the junction holding 8 bases beyond the gene matches. CDR1 and CDR2, looked up from the germline V gene, are MNHNS and SASEGT. Inclusive of the bounding cysteine and phenylalanine, the CDR3 is 15 residues long. The sequence is cut down to CDR3 DNA, 45 bases in frame from base 1. Libraries were built with RACE. This sample was sequenced with a NextSeq 500. During library preparation, unique molecular identifiers were attached to individual cDNA molecules so that TCRs could be counted in a quantitative, reproducible way. The authors' analysis ran thus. A median of about 89,000 TCRs per sample was observed, with a range of about 20,000 to 750,000. The Decombinator software suite was used to annotate V, J and CDR3 in the TCR reads. To make PS versus PT1 abundance plots, every sample was subsampled to the same number of TCRs (28,000). TCRs were defined as expanded if absent before sensitization and observed at least eight times at the 2-week time point. TCRdb reran the public reads through fastp at Q25 and MiXCR, keeping productive beta chains. Every CDR3 protein is listed once, alongside the most common genes and DNA of its rows. In this record, the V and J calls reflect TCRdb's handling and not the investigators' own analysis. This sample has fewer than 85,000 distinct CDR3 sequences in its table, and roughly 7.9% of those were observed once. Clones ranked in the top ten supply about 1.5% of the sample.

Here the chain combines TRBV6-1 and TRBJ1-5; the junction holds 7 bases that match TRBD1. Input material: whole blood. The receptor's source is a female donor in good health. Some clones in this sample may be carry-over from other donors' samples. The DNA is as follows: TGTGCCAGCAGCGGGTCGACAGGGCACAATCAGCCCCAGCATTTT. Its coded protein is CASSGSTGHNQPQHF.